Given below is one T cell receptor (beta chain) in context. This sample was taken from a study of blood T cell repertoires in COVID-19. Whole-study context: PBMCs, B-cell-depleted T cells, or T cells provided the cDNA or gDNA that made up the material.

Profiling relied on immunoSEQ multiplex PCR, and the TCRdb table lists in-frame clones only, not all of them. This sample has around 75,000 clones, with 85% to 90% found just once. J lost 8 bases, V lost 4 bases, and 12 bases had no gene match. From germline, CDR1 is MGHRA and CDR2 YSYEKL. CDR3 length: 18 amino acids. The chain carries TRBV4-1 and TRBJ2-1; 15 bases are shared with TRBD2. The sequence derives from a human donor in a cohort sampled during active COVID-19. Material for sequencing was peripheral blood. In DNA form, the CDR3 reads TGCGCCAGCAGCCGAGAGGGGGGACTAGCGGGAGGAGAGGATGAGCAGTTCTTC. Its protein product is CASSREGGLAGGEDEQFF.